The clone carrying this T cell receptor (beta chain) has just a few counts. Its antigen is unidentified. The record originates from a study of T-cell memory formation after mild COVID-19. For the study at large: For the most part, TCR clusters were specific to one donor.

Notes on the study in general: Mostly located in CM and EM were contracting CD4+ clones, with contracting CD8+ clones located in EMRA. Pre-infection memory contained some responding clones, which suggested that cross-reactive memory had joined.

5'RACE with constant-segment primers yielded barcoded, UMI-tagged TCR alpha and TCR beta cDNA libraries. In TCRdb, the 5' RACE reads were re-called with MiXCR into one record per CDR3 protein. The sample yields around 150,000 distinct CDR3 sequences, 25% to 40% seen once. The CDR3 is 13 residues long. The junction had 6 bases not matched to a gene; V was cut back by 6 bases and J by 8 bases. The chain combines TRBV12-3 or TRBV12-4 with TRBJ2-1; TRBD2 agrees at 8 bases. The TCR comes from an adult woman who had mild COVID-19 (a few samples of this study predate the infection). Cell type and time point are not known. The sequenced sample consisted of PBMCs or a T cell subset sorted from them (not recorded which). CDR3 residues: CASRAGVGDEQFF. CDR3 in DNA: TGTGCCAGCAGAGCGGGAGTCGGCGATGAGCAGTTCTTC.